The present T cell receptor (beta chain) was sequenced within a study of blood T cell repertoires in COVID-19. For the study at large: Acute and convalescent COVID-19 specimens originated in the United States, Italy and Spain.

Original data processing: The authors estimated nucleated cell counts from reference gene primer amplification. Produced via immunoSEQ multiplex PCR; TCRdb's table is partial and in-frame only. V and J calls and clone size are copied from that table; D and trimming were computed from the DNA. The table has a few hundred thousand clones, roughly nine tenths seen once. V lost 2 bases to trimming and J lost 5 bases, with 3 bases between them. CDR3 size: 12 residues. Germline lookup yields CDR1 SGHDN and CDR2 FVKESK. Participants, about 18 to 90 years old, spanned under 25 US areas. This TCR came from a human donor in a cohort exposed to, infected with or recovered from COVID-19 (not recorded which). The donor label of this sample is uncertain. The chain links TRBV14 to TRBJ1-4; D is unclear. Sequences were obtained from PBMCs or T cells enriched from blood (not recorded which). The CDR3 here is CASSQQNEKLFF. The CDR3 DNA sequence: TGTGCCAGCAGCCAACAGAATGAAAAACTGTTTTTT.